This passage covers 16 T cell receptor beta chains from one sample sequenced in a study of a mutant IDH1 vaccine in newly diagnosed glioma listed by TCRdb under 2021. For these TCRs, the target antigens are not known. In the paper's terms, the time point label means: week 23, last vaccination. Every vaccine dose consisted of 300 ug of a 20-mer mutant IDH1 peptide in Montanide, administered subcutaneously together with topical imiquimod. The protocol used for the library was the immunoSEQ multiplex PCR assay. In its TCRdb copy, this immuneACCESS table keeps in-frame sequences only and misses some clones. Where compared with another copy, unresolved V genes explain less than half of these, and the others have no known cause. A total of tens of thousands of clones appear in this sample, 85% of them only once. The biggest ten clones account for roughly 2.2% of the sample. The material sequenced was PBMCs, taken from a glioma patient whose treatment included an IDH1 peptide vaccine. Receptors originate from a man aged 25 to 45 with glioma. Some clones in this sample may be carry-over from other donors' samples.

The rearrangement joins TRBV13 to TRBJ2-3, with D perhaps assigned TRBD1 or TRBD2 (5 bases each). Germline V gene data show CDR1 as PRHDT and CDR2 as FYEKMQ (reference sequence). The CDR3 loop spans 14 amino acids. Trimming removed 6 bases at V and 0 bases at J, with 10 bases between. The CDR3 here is CASRRDLSTDTQYF. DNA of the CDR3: TGTGCCAGCAGACGGGACCTGAGCACAGATACGCAGTATTTT.

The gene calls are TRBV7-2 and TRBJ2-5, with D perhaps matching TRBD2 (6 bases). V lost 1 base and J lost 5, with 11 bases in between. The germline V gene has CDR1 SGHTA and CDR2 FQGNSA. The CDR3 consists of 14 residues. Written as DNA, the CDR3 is TGTGCCAGCAGCTTAGAGTCAGGGAGGGAGACCCAGTACTTC. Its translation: CASSLESGRETQYF.

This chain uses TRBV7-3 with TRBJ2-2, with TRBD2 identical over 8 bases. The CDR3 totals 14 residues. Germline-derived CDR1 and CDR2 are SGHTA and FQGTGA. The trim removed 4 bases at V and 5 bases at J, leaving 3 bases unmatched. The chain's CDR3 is CASSSTGGTGELFF. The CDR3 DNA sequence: TGTGCCAGCAGCTCGACGGGGGGGACCGGGGAGCTGTTTTTT. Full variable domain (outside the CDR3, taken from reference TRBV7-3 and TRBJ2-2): GAGVSQTPSNKVTEKGKYVELRCDPISGHTALYWYRQSLGQGPEFLIYFQGTGAADDSGLPNDRFFAVRPEGSVSTLKIQRTERGDSAVYLCASSSTGGTGELFFGEGSRLTVL.

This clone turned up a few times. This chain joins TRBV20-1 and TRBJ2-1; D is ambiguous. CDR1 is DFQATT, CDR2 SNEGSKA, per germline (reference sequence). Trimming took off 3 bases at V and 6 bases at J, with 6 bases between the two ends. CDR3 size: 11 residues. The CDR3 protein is CSARATNEQFF. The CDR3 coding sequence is TGCAGTGCTAGGGCCACCAATGAGCAGTTCTTC.

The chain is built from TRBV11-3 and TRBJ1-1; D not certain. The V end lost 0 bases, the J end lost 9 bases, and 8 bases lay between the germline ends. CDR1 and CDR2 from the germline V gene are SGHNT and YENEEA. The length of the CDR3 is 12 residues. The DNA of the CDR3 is TGTGCCAGCAGCTTAGATCGAGGTAAAGCTTTCTTT. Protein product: CASSLDRGKAFF.

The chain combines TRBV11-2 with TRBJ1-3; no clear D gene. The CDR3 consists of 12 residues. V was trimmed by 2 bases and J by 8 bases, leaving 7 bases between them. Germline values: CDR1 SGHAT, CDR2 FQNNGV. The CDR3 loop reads CASSLNGDTIYF. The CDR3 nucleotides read TGTGCCAGCAGCTTAAATGGGGACACCATATATTTT.

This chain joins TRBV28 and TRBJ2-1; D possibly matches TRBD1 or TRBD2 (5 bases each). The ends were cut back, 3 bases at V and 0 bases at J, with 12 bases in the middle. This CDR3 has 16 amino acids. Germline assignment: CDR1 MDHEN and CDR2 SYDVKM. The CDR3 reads CASSFSPGSSYNEQFF. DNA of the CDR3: TGTGCCAGCAGTTTTAGTCCAGGGAGCTCCTACAATGAGCAGTTCTTC.

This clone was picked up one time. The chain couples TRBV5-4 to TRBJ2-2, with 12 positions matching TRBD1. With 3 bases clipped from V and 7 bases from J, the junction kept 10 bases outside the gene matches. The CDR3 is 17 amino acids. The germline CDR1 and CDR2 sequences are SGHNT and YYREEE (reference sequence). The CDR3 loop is CASSWGLGQGAIGELFF. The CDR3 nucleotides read TGTGCCAGCAGCTGGGGATTGGGACAGGGGGCGATCGGGGAGCTGTTTTTT.

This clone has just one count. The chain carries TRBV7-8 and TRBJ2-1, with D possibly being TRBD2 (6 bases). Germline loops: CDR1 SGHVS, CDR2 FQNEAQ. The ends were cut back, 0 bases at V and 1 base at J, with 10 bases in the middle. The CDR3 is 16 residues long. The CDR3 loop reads CASSLAYGSSYNEQFF. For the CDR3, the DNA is TGTGCCAGCAGCTTAGCGTACGGGAGTTCCTACAATGAGCAGTTCTTC. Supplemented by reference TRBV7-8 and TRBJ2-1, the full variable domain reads GAGVSQSPRYKVAKRGQDVALRCDPISGHVSLFWYQQALGQGPEFLTYFQNEAQLDKSGLPSDRFFAERPEGSVSTLKIQRTQQEDSAVYLCASSLAYGSSYNEQFFGPGTRLTVL.

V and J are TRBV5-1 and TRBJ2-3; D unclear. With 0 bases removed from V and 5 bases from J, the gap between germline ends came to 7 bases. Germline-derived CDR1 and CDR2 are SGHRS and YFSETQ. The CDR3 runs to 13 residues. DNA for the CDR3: TGCGCCAGCAGCTTGGAATACGGAGATACGCAGTATTTT. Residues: CASSLEYGDTQYF.

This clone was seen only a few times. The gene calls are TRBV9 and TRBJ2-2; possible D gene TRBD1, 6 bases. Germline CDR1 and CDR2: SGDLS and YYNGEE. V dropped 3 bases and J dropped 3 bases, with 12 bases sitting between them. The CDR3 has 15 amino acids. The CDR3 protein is CASSARGAYTGELFF. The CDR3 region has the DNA TGTGCCAGCAGCGCCAGGGGAGCGTACACCGGGGAGCTGTTTTTT. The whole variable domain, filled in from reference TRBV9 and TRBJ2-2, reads DSGVTQTPKHLITATGQRVTLRCSPRSGDLSVYWYQQSLDQGLQFLIQYYNGEERAKGNILERFSAQQFPDLHSELNLSSLELGDSALYFCASSARGAYTGELFFGEGSRLTVL.

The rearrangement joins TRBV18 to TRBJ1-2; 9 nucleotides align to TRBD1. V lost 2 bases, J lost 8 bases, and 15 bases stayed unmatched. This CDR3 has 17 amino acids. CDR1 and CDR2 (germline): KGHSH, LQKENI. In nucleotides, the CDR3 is TGTGCCAGCTCACCAGGGACAGGGTCAAGAGTAAGCTCCGGCTACACCTTC. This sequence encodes CASSPGTGSRVSSGYTF.

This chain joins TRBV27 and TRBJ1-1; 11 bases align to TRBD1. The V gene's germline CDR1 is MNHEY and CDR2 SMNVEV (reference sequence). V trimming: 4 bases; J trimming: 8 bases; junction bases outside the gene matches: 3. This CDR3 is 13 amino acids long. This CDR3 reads CASSYGQGAEAFF. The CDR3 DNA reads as TGTGCCAGCAGTTACGGACAGGGGGCGGAAGCTTTCTTT.

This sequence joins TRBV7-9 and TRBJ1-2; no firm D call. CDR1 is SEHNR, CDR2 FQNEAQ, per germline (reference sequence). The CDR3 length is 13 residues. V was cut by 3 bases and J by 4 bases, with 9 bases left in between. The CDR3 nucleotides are TGTGCCAGCAGCTTCGGAGAAGGCTATGGCTACACCTTC. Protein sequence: CASSFGEGYGYTF.

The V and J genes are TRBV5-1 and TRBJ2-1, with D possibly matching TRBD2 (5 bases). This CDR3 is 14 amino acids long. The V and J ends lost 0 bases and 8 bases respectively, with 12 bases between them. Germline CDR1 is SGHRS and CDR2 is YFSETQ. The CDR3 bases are TGCGCCAGCAGCTTGGCGCAGGTCGGGGATGAGCAGTTCTTC. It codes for CASSLAQVGDEQFF.

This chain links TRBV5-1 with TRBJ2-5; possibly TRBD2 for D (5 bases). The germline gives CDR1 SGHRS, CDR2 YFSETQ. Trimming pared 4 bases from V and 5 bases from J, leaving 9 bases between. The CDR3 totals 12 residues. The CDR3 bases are TGCGCCAGCAGCCCCGAGCGGGAGACCCAGTACTTC. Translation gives CASSPERETQYF.